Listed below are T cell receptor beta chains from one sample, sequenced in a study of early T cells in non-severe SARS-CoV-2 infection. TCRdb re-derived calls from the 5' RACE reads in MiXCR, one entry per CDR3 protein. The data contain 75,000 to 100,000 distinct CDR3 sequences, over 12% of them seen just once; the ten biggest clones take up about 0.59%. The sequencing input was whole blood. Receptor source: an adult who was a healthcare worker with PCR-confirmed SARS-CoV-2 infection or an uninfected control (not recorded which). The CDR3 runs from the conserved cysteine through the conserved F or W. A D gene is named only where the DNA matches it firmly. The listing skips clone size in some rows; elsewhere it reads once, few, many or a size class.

CDR3nt: TGCGCCAGCTGTGACTACAGGGCTTATGGCTACACCTTC
CDR3aa: CASCDYRAYGYTF
j_gene: TRBJ1-2
abundance: .
d_gene: .
v_gene: TRBV10-1

CDR3nt: TGTGCCACCAGCAGATACACAGATACGCAGTATTTT
CDR3aa: CATSRYTDTQYF
j_gene: TRBJ2-3
abundance: many
d_gene: .
v_gene: TRBV15

CDR3nt: TGTGCCAGCAGCTTAATGCCGTCAGATACGCAGTATTTT
CDR3aa: CASSLMPSDTQYF
j_gene: TRBJ2-3
abundance: few
d_gene: .
v_gene: TRBV7-3

CDR3nt: TGTGCCAGCAGTTACAGCCCTGGACAGGATTACTATGGCTACACCTTC
CDR3aa: CASSYSPGQDYYGYTF
j_gene: TRBJ1-2
abundance: .
d_gene: TRBD1
v_gene: TRBV6-5

CDR3nt: TGTGCCAGCAGCCAGACAGGGCAAGAGACCCAGTACTTC
CDR3aa: CASSQTGQETQYF
j_gene: TRBJ2-5
abundance: .
d_gene: TRBD1
v_gene: TRBV3-1

CDR3nt: TGTGCCAGCAGCTCTACAGGGCCACAGAACACTGAAGCTTTCTTT
CDR3aa: CASSSTGPQNTEAFF
j_gene: TRBJ1-1
abundance: many
d_gene: .
v_gene: TRBV7-8

CDR3nt: TGTGCCAGCAGCCATGGAGGGACAGGGGGCTCGGCGCAGTATTTT
CDR3aa: CASSHGGTGGSAQYF
j_gene: TRBJ2-3
abundance: few
d_gene: TRBD1
v_gene: TRBV3-1

CDR3nt: TGTGCCAGCAGCTTAGATTTTGGGGGCTCTGGGGCCAACGTCCTGACTTTC
CDR3aa: CASSLDFGGSGANVLTF
j_gene: TRBJ2-6
abundance: .
d_gene: .
v_gene: TRBV7-6

CDR3nt: TGTGCCAGCACGGCGAGCTCCTATAATTCACCCCTCCACTTT
CDR3aa: CASTASSYNSPLHF
j_gene: TRBJ1-6
abundance: .
d_gene: .
v_gene: TRBV27

CDR3nt: TGTGCCAGCAGCCGGGCGGGGGGACAGAAGTTATACAATGAGCAGTTCTTC
CDR3aa: CASSRAGGQKLYNEQFF
j_gene: TRBJ2-1
abundance: .
d_gene: .
v_gene: TRBV5-4

CDR3nt: TGTGCCAGCAGCACCAGGGGGCGGGGAAAGGAGACCCAGTACTTC
CDR3aa: CASSTRGRGKETQYF
j_gene: TRBJ2-5
abundance: few
d_gene: TRBD1
v_gene: TRBV9

CDR3nt: TGTGCCAGCTCACCAAGTCAGAACTATGGCTACACCTTC
CDR3aa: CASSPSQNYGYTF
j_gene: TRBJ1-2
abundance: .
d_gene: .
v_gene: TRBV18

CDR3nt: TGTGCCAGCAGCCCCCGGCGCGGGGGGGCATCCACCGGGGAGCTGTTTTTT
CDR3aa: CASSPRRGGASTGELFF
j_gene: TRBJ2-2
abundance: few
d_gene: TRBD2
v_gene: TRBV5-4

CDR3nt: TGTGCCAGCAGCCGTACCCAAGACAGGCCCTCCAATGAGCAGTTCTTC
CDR3aa: CASSRTQDRPSNEQFF
j_gene: TRBJ2-1
abundance: .
d_gene: .
v_gene: TRBV7-3

CDR3nt: TGTGCCACGGGGACCTCAATCGGCAATGAGCAGTTCTTC
CDR3aa: CATGTSIGNEQFF
j_gene: TRBJ2-1
abundance: .
d_gene: .
v_gene: TRBV12-3/TRBV12-4

CDR3nt: TGTGCCAGTAGTAGGACAGCCGGGGCCAACGTCCTGACTTTC
CDR3aa: CASSRTAGANVLTF
j_gene: TRBJ2-6
abundance: .
d_gene: .
v_gene: TRBV19

CDR3nt: TGTGCCAGCAGTGGACAGGGGATGGGCAATCAGCCCCAGCATTTT
CDR3aa: CASSGQGMGNQPQHF
j_gene: TRBJ1-5
abundance: few
d_gene: TRBD1
v_gene: TRBV6-1

CDR3nt: TGTGCCACCCGACGCGGACAGCAAGAGACCCAGTACTTC
CDR3aa: CATRRGQQETQYF
j_gene: TRBJ2-5
abundance: few
d_gene: .
v_gene: TRBV19

CDR3nt: TGTGCCAGCAGTTTAATATTATTTCTCTCGGAAGAGACCCAGTACTTC
CDR3aa: CASSLILFLSEETQYF
j_gene: TRBJ2-5
abundance: few
d_gene: .
v_gene: TRBV12-3/TRBV12-4

CDR3nt: TGTGCCAGCAGCGTAGATGCAGAGACCCAGTACTTC
CDR3aa: CASSVDAETQYF
j_gene: TRBJ2-5
abundance: .
d_gene: .
v_gene: TRBV9

CDR3nt: TGTGTCAGCGCTTCCGGCAGCTTCTATGGCTACACCTTC
CDR3aa: CVSASGSFYGYTF
j_gene: TRBJ1-2
abundance: .
d_gene: .
v_gene: TRBV28

CDR3nt: TGTGCCAGTAGCTCAGGACGTGGGTCCTTCGGGGAGACCCAGTACTTC
CDR3aa: CASSSGRGSFGETQYF
j_gene: TRBJ2-5
abundance: few
d_gene: .
v_gene: TRBV7-2

CDR3nt: TGTGCCAGCAGCCACGACGTAGAGACCTCTTACGAGACCCAGTACTTC
CDR3aa: CASSHDVETSYETQYF
j_gene: TRBJ2-5
abundance: .
d_gene: .
v_gene: TRBV3-1

CDR3nt: TGCGCCAGCAGCCCTGCGGGTCTCACTGAAGCTTTCTTT
CDR3aa: CASSPAGLTEAFF
j_gene: TRBJ1-1
abundance: .
d_gene: .
v_gene: TRBV5-1

CDR3nt: TGCGCCAGCAATCAGGAAGGGTCCGACACTGAAGCTTTCTTT
CDR3aa: CASNQEGSDTEAFF
j_gene: TRBJ1-1
abundance: many
d_gene: .
v_gene: TRBV10-2

CDR3nt: TGTGCCAGCAGCTTAGGTAGCGGGGTCTCCTACAATGAGCAGTTCTTC
CDR3aa: CASSLGSGVSYNEQFF
j_gene: TRBJ2-1
abundance: few
d_gene: TRBD2
v_gene: TRBV7-2

CDR3nt: TGTGCCAGCAGTTTCTCGGGGGGGCCAATAGATACGCAGTATTTT
CDR3aa: CASSFSGGPIDTQYF
j_gene: TRBJ2-3
abundance: few
d_gene: TRBD2
v_gene: TRBV28

CDR3nt: TGTGCCAGCAGCCCACAGGGGGCGGGTGAAGGCTACACCTTC
CDR3aa: CASSPQGAGEGYTF
j_gene: TRBJ1-2
abundance: few
d_gene: TRBD1
v_gene: TRBV7-2

CDR3nt: TGTGCCAGCAGCAGGACATTACAGGGGCCTTGGAATGAAAAACTGTTTTTT
CDR3aa: CASSRTLQGPWNEKLFF
j_gene: TRBJ1-4
abundance: .
d_gene: TRBD1
v_gene: TRBV3-1

CDR3nt: TGTGCCAGCAGCTTCGGCGGGGATGGCTACACCTTC
CDR3aa: CASSFGGDGYTF
j_gene: TRBJ1-2
abundance: .
d_gene: .
v_gene: TRBV5-4

CDR3nt: TGTGCCAGCAGGGGGACTAGCGCCAAAAACATTCAGTACTTC
CDR3aa: CASRGTSAKNIQYF
j_gene: TRBJ2-4
abundance: few
d_gene: TRBD2
v_gene: TRBV2

CDR3nt: TGTGCCAGCAGTGATTGGTCTCCACCCCGAGCTTTCTTT
CDR3aa: CASSDWSPPRAFF
j_gene: TRBJ1-1
abundance: few
d_gene: .
v_gene: TRBV6-1

CDR3nt: TGTGCCAGCAGCGGGCCGGGACAGGGGTATGCCGGGGAGCTGTTTTTT
CDR3aa: CASSGPGQGYAGELFF
j_gene: TRBJ2-2
abundance: few
d_gene: TRBD1
v_gene: TRBV5-6

CDR3nt: TGTGCCAGCAAAAAGATATCGGGACTCAACAATGAGCAGTTCTTC
CDR3aa: CASKKISGLNNEQFF
j_gene: TRBJ2-1
abundance: few
d_gene: .
v_gene: TRBV2

CDR3nt: TGCAGCGTTGAAGATATCGGGACACCCACAGATACGCAGTATTTT
CDR3aa: CSVEDIGTPTDTQYF
j_gene: TRBJ2-3
abundance: .
d_gene: .
v_gene: TRBV29-1

CDR3nt: TGTGCCAGCAGCTTAAGAGCATTGAACACTGAAGCTTTCTTT
CDR3aa: CASSLRALNTEAFF
j_gene: TRBJ1-1
abundance: .
d_gene: .
v_gene: TRBV11-2

CDR3nt: TGTGCCAGCAGCCCCACGGGCAGGAACACTGAAGCTTTCTTT
CDR3aa: CASSPTGRNTEAFF
j_gene: TRBJ1-1
abundance: .
d_gene: .
v_gene: TRBV5-6

CDR3nt: TGTGCCAGTACCGCCACAGGGGACGGACAGCCCCAGCATTTT
CDR3aa: CASTATGDGQPQHF
j_gene: TRBJ1-5
abundance: .
d_gene: TRBD1
v_gene: TRBV19

CDR3nt: TGTGCCAGCAGTTCTAACAGGGTAGCCAAAAACATTCAGTACTTC
CDR3aa: CASSSNRVAKNIQYF
j_gene: TRBJ2-4
abundance: .
d_gene: .
v_gene: TRBV12-3/TRBV12-4

CDR3nt: TGTGCCAGCAGCGCCGGGACCGCTAGCACAGATACGCAGTATTTT
CDR3aa: CASSAGTASTDTQYF
j_gene: TRBJ2-3
abundance: .
d_gene: .
v_gene: TRBV5-4